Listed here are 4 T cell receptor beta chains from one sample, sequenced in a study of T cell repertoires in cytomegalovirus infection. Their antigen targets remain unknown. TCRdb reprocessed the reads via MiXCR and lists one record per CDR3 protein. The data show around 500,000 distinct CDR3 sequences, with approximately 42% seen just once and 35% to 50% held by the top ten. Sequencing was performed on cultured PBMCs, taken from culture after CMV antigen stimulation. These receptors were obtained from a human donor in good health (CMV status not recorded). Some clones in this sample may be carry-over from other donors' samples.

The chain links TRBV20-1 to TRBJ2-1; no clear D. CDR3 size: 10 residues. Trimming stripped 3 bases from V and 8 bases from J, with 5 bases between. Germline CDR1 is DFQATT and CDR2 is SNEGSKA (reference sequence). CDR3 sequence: CSASNHEQFF. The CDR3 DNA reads TGCAGTGCTAGCAACCATGAGCAGTTCTTC.

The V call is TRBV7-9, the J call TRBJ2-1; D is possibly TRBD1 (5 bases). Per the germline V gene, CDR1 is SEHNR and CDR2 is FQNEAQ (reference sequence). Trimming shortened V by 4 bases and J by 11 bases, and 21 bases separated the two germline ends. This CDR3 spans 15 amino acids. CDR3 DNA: TGTGCCAGCAGCTCCTTGGTTTGGGGCATTGATCAGCAGTTCTTC. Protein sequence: CASSSLVWGIDQQFF.

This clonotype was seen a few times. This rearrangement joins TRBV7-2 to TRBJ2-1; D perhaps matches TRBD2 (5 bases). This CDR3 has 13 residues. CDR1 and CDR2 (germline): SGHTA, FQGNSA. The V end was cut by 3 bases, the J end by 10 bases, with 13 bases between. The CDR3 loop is CASSFSSGTEQFF. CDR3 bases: TGTGCCAGCAGCTTTTCCAGCGGTACGGAGCAGTTCTTC.

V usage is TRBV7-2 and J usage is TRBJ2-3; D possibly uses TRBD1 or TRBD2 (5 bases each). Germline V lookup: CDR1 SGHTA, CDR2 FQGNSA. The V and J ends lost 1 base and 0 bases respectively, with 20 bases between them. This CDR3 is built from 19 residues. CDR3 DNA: TGTGCCAGCAGCTTAGAGGGACCCGGGCACAGCCGGAGCACAGATACGCAGTATTTT. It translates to CASSLEGPGHSRSTDTQYF.